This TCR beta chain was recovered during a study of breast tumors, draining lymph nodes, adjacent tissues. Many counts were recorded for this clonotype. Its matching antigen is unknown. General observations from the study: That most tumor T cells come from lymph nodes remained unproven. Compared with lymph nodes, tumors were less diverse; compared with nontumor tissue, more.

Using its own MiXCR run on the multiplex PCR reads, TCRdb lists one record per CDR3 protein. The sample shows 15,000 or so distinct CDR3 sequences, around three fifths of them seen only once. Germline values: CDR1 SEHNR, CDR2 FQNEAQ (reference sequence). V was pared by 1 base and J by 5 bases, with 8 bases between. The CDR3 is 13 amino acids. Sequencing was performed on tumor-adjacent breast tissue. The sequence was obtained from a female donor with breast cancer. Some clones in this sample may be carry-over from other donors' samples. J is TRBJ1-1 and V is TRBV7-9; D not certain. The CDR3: CASSLGVETEAFF. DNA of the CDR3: TGTGCCAGCAGCTTAGGGGTGGAGACTGAAGCTTTCTTT.